These 22 T cell receptor beta chains were sequenced from one sample in a study of technical replicates of blood from a few donors. Using immunoSEQ multiplex PCR, the repertoire was profiled, and TCRdb retains in-frame clones only, with some absent. The sample yields about 80,000 clones, roughly 97% seen once. Material: T cells isolated from PBMCs. The receptors come from a human donor in good health.

The rearrangement joins TRBV10-3 to TRBJ1-2; no clear D. V gave up 2 bases and J gave up 4 bases, with 14 bases separating them. From germline, CDR1 is ENHRY and CDR2 SYGVKD. CDR3 length: 15 residues. The CDR3 DNA is TGTGCCATCAGTGAGACCTACGAAGAGATCTATGGCTACACCTTC. It specifies CAISETYEEIYGYTF.

The chain recombines TRBV27 with TRBJ1-1; the D is unclear. Trimming took off 8 bases at V and 0 bases at J, with 13 bases between the two ends. The length of the CDR3 is 14 residues. CDR1 and CDR2 from the germline V gene are MNHEY and SMNVEV (reference sequence). The CDR3 region is CASRLTLMNTEAFF. CDR3 nucleotides: TGTGCCAGCCGATTGACTCTTATGAACACTGAAGCTTTCTTT.

The rearrangement uses TRBV2 and TRBJ2-5, with 14 bases fitting TRBD2. Germline V gene data show CDR1 as SNHLY and CDR2 as FYNNEI. J gave up 3 bases and V 9 bases, and 9 bases lay outside the gene matches. The CDR3 loop spans 16 amino acids. The CDR3: CASQTSGRAGKETQYF. The CDR3, as DNA: TGTGCCAGTCAGACTAGCGGGAGGGCAGGGAAAGAGACCCAGTACTTC.

The chain employs TRBV2 and TRBJ1-4, with D tentatively TRBD1 (6 bases). The CDR3 is 14 residues long. Germline V gene sequence: CDR1 SNHLY, CDR2 FYNNEI. V was trimmed by 5 bases and J by 4 bases, leaving 11 bases between them. CDR3: CASSSQGLNEKLFF. The CDR3 DNA reads as TGTGCCAGCAGTTCCCAGGGGCTTAATGAAAAACTGTTTTTT.

The chain joins TRBV28 to TRBJ2-1; D not resolved. Per germline, CDR1 MDHEN and CDR2 SYDVKM. V lost 6 bases to trimming and J lost 2 bases, with 14 bases between them. The CDR3 spans 15 residues. The CDR3 region is CASSPIAVPYNEQFF. The CDR3 bases are TGTGCCAGCAGCCCGATAGCAGTTCCCTACAATGAGCAGTTCTTC.

The V and J genes are TRBV27 and TRBJ2-3; D unresolved. CDR1 MNHEY and CDR2 SMNVEV come from the germline V gene (reference sequence). This CDR3 has 15 amino acids. V lost 3 bases and J lost 1, with 11 bases in between. The CDR3 nucleotides read TGTGCCAGCAGTTTTTCAGCGACCGGCACAGATACGCAGTATTTT. This codes for CASSFSATGTDTQYF.

The genes are TRBV7-9 and TRBJ1-1; tentatively, D is TRBD1 (6 bases). V dropped 1 base and J dropped 1 base, with 7 bases sitting between them. The CDR3 spans 14 residues. CDR1 is SEHNR, CDR2 FQNEAQ, per germline (reference sequence). The DNA for the CDR3 is TGTGCCAGCAGCTTAGGAGGGGGGAACACTGAAGCTTTCTTT. This gives the protein CASSLGGGNTEAFF.

The chain joins TRBV30 to TRBJ1-4; D gene uncertain. The CDR3 totals 12 residues. Trimming shortened V by 1 base and J by 8 bases, and 8 bases separated the two germline ends. CDR1 is GTSNPN and CDR2 is SVGIG in the germline V gene (reference sequence). CDR3 nucleotide sequence: TGTGCCTGGAGTGGCAGAGGGGAAAAACTGTTTTTT. It yields the protein CAWSGRGEKLFF.

The rearrangement links TRBV10-3 to TRBJ1-1; D gene uncertain. Germline lookup yields CDR1 ENHRY and CDR2 SYGVKD. V was trimmed by 3 bases and J by 11 bases, leaving 16 bases between them. The CDR3 contains 13 residues. CDR3 sequence reads: CAISDPNGPGAFF. The DNA of the CDR3 is TGTGCCATCAGTGATCCGAACGGCCCGGGGGCTTTCTTT.

This clone was detected only once. This chain's CDR3 is CASSLKAGQGMADTQYF. DNA of the CDR3: TGCGCCAGCAGTCTTAAAGCGGGACAGGGGATGGCAGATACGCAGTATTTT. The rearrangement uses TRBV4-1 and TRBJ2-3; 10 bases line up with TRBD1. This CDR3 is built from 17 residues. In germline, CDR1 is MGHRA, CDR2 YSYEKL. V shed 6 bases and J 4 bases; nucleotides not matched to a gene: 13.

The chain carries TRBV6-1 and TRBJ2-7; 12 bases line up with TRBD2. Trimming took 5 bases from V and 4 from J; bases not matched to a gene: 3. The germline gives CDR1 MNHNS, CDR2 SASEGT. The CDR3 contains 14 residues. This chain's CDR3 is CASSSTSGGYEQYF. In nucleotides, the CDR3 is TGTGCCAGCAGTTCGACTAGCGGGGGATACGAGCAGTACTTC.

This chain links TRBV5-1 with TRBJ2-7, with 8 bases matching TRBD2. The junction had 12 bases not matched to a gene; V was cut back by 1 base and J by 3 bases. CDR1 and CDR2 (germline): SGHRS, YFSETQ. The CDR3 runs 17 residues. The CDR3 protein is CASSLLAGSTSYYEQYF. DNA of the CDR3: TGCGCCAGCAGCTTGTTAGCGGGGTCAACCAGTTACTACGAGCAGTACTTC.

The chain has TRBV27 and TRBJ2-2, with D uncertain. Between the trimmed V and J ends, which lost 5 bases and 0 bases, there was a span of 13 bases. Germline CDR1 MNHEY, CDR2 SMNVEV (reference sequence). The CDR3 extends over 16 amino acids. The CDR3 loop reads CASSTTASANTGELFF. CDR3 sequence (DNA): TGTGCCAGCAGTACGACTGCAAGCGCGAACACCGGGGAGCTGTTTTTT.

This clone was observed a single time. The V and J genes are TRBV4-2 and TRBJ2-6; D may be TRBD1 (5 bases). Trimming shortened V by 4 bases and J by 0 bases, and 10 bases separated the two germline ends. Germline lookup yields CDR1 LGHNA and CDR2 YNFKEQ. The CDR3 extends over 16 amino acids. CDR3 in amino acids: CASSPGHSSGANVLTF. In DNA form, the CDR3 reads TGTGCCAGCAGCCCAGGACATTCCTCTGGGGCCAACGTCCTGACTTTC.

A note on this clone: Mismatch with germline at one junction end may stem from a read error. CDR3: CASSGPGTSGGPSFEQYF. CDR3 nucleotide sequence: TGTGCCAGCAGTGGTCCCGGGACTAGCGGGGGGCCCTCCTTCGAGCAGTACTTC. The chain is built from TRBV6-1 and TRBJ2-7, with 15 nucleotides matching TRBD2. The length of the CDR3 is 18 residues. Germline CDR1 reads MNHNS; CDR2 reads SASEGT.

The chain recombines TRBV6-5 with TRBJ2-1, with D perhaps TRBD2 (5 bases). The CDR3 has 14 residues. From germline, CDR1 is MNHEY and CDR2 SVGAGI. Trimming stripped 0 bases from V and 6 bases from J, with 9 bases between. The chain's CDR3 is CASSYSGNGNEQFF. In nucleotides, the CDR3 is TGTGCCAGCAGTTACTCCGGGAACGGCAATGAGCAGTTCTTC.

The rearrangement links TRBV29-1 to TRBJ1-5; D gene uncertain. The CDR3 sequence is 10 residues long. CDR1 and CDR2 (germline): SQVTM, ANQGSEA. Trimming took 6 bases from V and 8 from J, leaving 8 bases between them. The CDR3 is CSVCIEPQHF. The CDR3 region has the DNA TGCAGCGTCTGTATTGAGCCCCAGCATTTT.

This chain links TRBV7-9 with TRBJ1-6, with 8 positions matching TRBD1. This CDR3 comprises 14 residues. V was clipped by 4 bases and J by 10 bases; unmatched bases: 6. Germline V lookup: CDR1 SEHNR, CDR2 FQNEAQ (reference sequence). The CDR3 region has the DNA TGTGCCAGCAGCTCCGGACAGGGATACTCACCCCTCCACTTT. This gives the protein CASSSGQGYSPLHF.

The chain links TRBV2 to TRBJ2-7; 8 bases are shared with TRBD1. The V gene end was trimmed by 6 bases and the J gene end by 2 bases; junction bases not matched to a gene: 9. In germline, CDR1 is SNHLY, CDR2 FYNNEI. The CDR3 runs to 15 residues. CDR3 residues: CASSVGQGWAYEQYF. The CDR3 coding sequence is TGTGCCAGCAGCGTCGGACAGGGTTGGGCCTACGAGCAGTACTTC.

This clone was counted once. The J gene is TRBJ1-2, the V gene TRBV18, with 10 positions matching TRBD1. The ends lost 2 bases at V and 3 bases at J; junction bases unmatched: 12. CDR3 length: 18 amino acids. The germline V gene encodes CDR1 KGHSH and CDR2 LQKENI. The chain's CDR3 is CASSPFERTGGEYYGYTF. In DNA form, the CDR3 reads TGTGCCAGCTCACCATTTGAACGGACAGGGGGAGAATACTATGGCTACACCTTC.

The chain is built from TRBV5-1 and TRBJ2-2; 8 nucleotides agree with TRBD2. Germline V gene lookup returns CDR1 SGHRS and CDR2 YFSETQ. CDR3 length: 16 amino acids. The trim removed 0 bases at V and 5 bases at J, leaving 6 bases unmatched. CDR3 sequence (DNA): TGCGCCAGCAGCTTGGCCTCAGCGGGAGAAACCGGGGAGCTGTTTTTT. Protein product: CASSLASAGETGELFF.

The chain uses TRBV29-1 and TRBJ2-7; D perhaps matches TRBD1 (5 bases). CDR1 SQVTM and CDR2 ANQGSEA come from the germline V gene. V was shortened by 6 bases and J by 6 bases, with 18 bases between the two germline ends. The CDR3 is made up of 13 amino acids. The CDR3 DNA follows: TGCAGCGTCGATGACAGATCGATGGGCGAGCAGTACTTC. Its protein is CSVDDRSMGEQYF.